This entry lists 27 T cell receptor beta chains sequenced from one sample in a study of blood T cell repertoires in COVID-19. The protocol was immunoSEQ multiplex PCR, while the TCRdb copy is restricted to in-frame clones and leaves out a portion. This table has approximately 300,000 clones, about 87% appearing once. The sequencing input was PBMCs or T cells enriched from blood (not recorded which). The receptors here all came from a woman in her 30s who had recovered from COVID-19.

This chain joins TRBV5-1 and TRBJ1-1; D is possibly TRBD1 (5 bases). Trimming removed 5 bases at V and 4 bases at J, with 12 bases between. This CDR3 comprises 13 residues. Germline V gene sequence: CDR1 SGHRS, CDR2 YFSETQ. CDR3 nucleotide sequence: TGCGCCAGCAGTTCCGACAGCCTCACTGAAGCTTTCTTT. The encoded protein is CASSSDSLTEAFF.

V and J are TRBV4-1 and TRBJ1-5; D perhaps matches TRBD1 (5 bases). The CDR3 loop spans 15 amino acids. The V end was cut by 0 bases, the J end by 4 bases, with 10 bases between. In germline, CDR1 is MGHRA, CDR2 YSYEKL. The CDR3 reads CASSQEWGGNQPQHF. CDR3 sequence (DNA): TGCGCCAGCAGCCAAGAGTGGGGGGGAAATCAGCCCCAGCATTTT.

The chain carries TRBV10-3 and TRBJ1-1, with TRBD1 as a possible D gene (6 bases). There are 13 residues in the CDR3. Deletions cut 0 bases from V and 6 bases from J, with 8 bases between. The germline V gene has CDR1 ENHRY and CDR2 SYGVKD. CDR3 coding DNA: TGTGCCATCAGTGAGTCCGGACAGCCTGAAGCTTTCTTT. Amino acids: CAISESGQPEAFF.

The chain joins TRBV5-1 to TRBJ1-1; 10 nucleotides align to TRBD1. V lost 4 bases to trimming and J lost 5 bases; unmatched junction nucleotides: 17. Germline CDR1 and CDR2: SGHRS and YFSETQ. This CDR3 is built from 18 residues. CDR3 coding DNA: TGCGCCAGCAGCGGATCCGGGACAGGGGCGGATTATAGGACTGAAGCTTTCTTT. This gives the protein CASSGSGTGADYRTEAFF.

The rearrangement uses TRBV5-1 and TRBJ1-1; TRBD1 aligns across 7 bases. Germline V gives CDR1 SGHRS, CDR2 YFSETQ. This CDR3 region has 15 residues. Trimming removed 4 bases from V and 4 bases from J; junction bases left unmatched: 10. Written as DNA, the CDR3 is TGCGCCAGCAGCAAGACAGGGAAAGGGGGCACTGAAGCTTTCTTT. Protein: CASSKTGKGGTEAFF.

At least ten counts were recorded for this clone. The chain combines TRBV28 with TRBJ1-2; weak D call: TRBD1 (6 bases). Germline V gives CDR1 MDHEN, CDR2 SYDVKM. Trimming shortened V by 7 bases and J by 4 bases, and 13 bases separated the two germline ends. The CDR3 sequence is 13 residues long. The CDR3 region has the DNA TGTGCCAGCATTCCCCAGGACAGCTATGGCTACACCTTC. Encoded protein: CASIPQDSYGYTF.

The chain links TRBV6-5 to TRBJ1-5; D unresolved. Trimming pared 5 bases from V and 4 bases from J, leaving 3 bases between. Germline V gene data show CDR1 as MNHEY and CDR2 as SVGAGI. This CDR3 is 11 amino acids long. CDR3 DNA: TGTGCCAGCAGTACAAATCAGCCCCAGCATTTT. Protein sequence: CASSTNQPQHF.

The genes are TRBV2 and TRBJ1-4; 7 positions match TRBD1. This CDR3 comprises 14 residues. The trim removed 4 bases at V and 8 bases at J, leaving 7 bases unmatched. From germline, CDR1 is SNHLY and CDR2 FYNNEI. The CDR3 bases are TGTGCCAGCAGTGTGACAGGGCTAGGCGAAAAACTGTTTTTT. It encodes CASSVTGLGEKLFF.

The CDR3 DNA reads TGTGCCAGCAGCCAAGGTCCAGGGGGCGGGAACGAGCAGTACTTC. Translating it yields CASSQGPGGGNEQYF. V and J are TRBV3-1 (or the pseudogene TRBV3-2) and TRBJ2-7; 8 nucleotides match TRBD1. V lost 1 base, J lost 5 bases, and 7 bases stayed unmatched. The CDR3 has 15 amino acids. Germline V gene sequence: CDR1 LGHDT, CDR2 YNNKEL (reference sequence).

The V call is TRBV19, the J call TRBJ1-1; no firm D call. The germline V gene has CDR1 LNHDA and CDR2 SQIVND (reference sequence). The CDR3 loop spans 11 amino acids. The ends were cut back, 7 bases at V and 1 base at J, with 4 bases in the middle. The CDR3 here is CASNRNTEAFF. In nucleotides, the CDR3 is TGTGCCAGTAACAGGAACACTGAAGCTTTCTTT.

This chain links TRBV19 with TRBJ2-5, with 7 nucleotides matching TRBD1. With 5 bases clipped from V and 1 base from J, the junction kept 4 bases outside the gene matches. The CDR3 contains 14 residues. The V gene's germline CDR1 is LNHDA and CDR2 SQIVND (reference sequence). The CDR3 coding sequence is TGTGCCAGTAGTTCCGGGACAGCCCAAGAGACCCAGTACTTC. Protein: CASSSGTAQETQYF.

The chain has TRBV28 and TRBJ1-2; 8 bases match TRBD1. Germline V gene lookup returns CDR1 MDHEN and CDR2 SYDVKM. After removal of 2 bases from V and 3 bases from J, the junction contained 8 bases not matched to a gene. This CDR3 spans 16 amino acids. In DNA form, the CDR3 reads TGTGCCAGCAGTTTACCGGGACAGGTGGGGGACTATGGCTACACCTTC. It codes for CASSLPGQVGDYGYTF.

This clone came up once. This chain links TRBV18 with TRBJ1-6; 8 bases are shared with TRBD1. V dropped 1 base and J dropped 5; count of bases not matched to a gene: 7. The CDR3 spans 17 residues. Germline V CDR1 and CDR2: KGHSH, LQKENI. CDR3 in amino acids: CASSPQGQDDNNSPLHF. The CDR3 DNA sequence: TGTGCCAGCTCACCACAGGGACAGGATGATAATAATTCACCCCTCCACTTT.

The chain joins TRBV7-3 to TRBJ1-3, with a possible D match to TRBD1 (5 bases). V dropped 4 bases and J dropped 0 bases, with 10 bases sitting between them. CDR3 length: 15 residues. Germline values: CDR1 SGHTA, CDR2 FQGTGA. The CDR3 loop reads CASSSTGFSGNTIYF. Here the CDR3 DNA reads TGTGCCAGCAGCTCCACAGGTTTCTCTGGAAACACCATATATTTT. The full variable domain, in which reference TRBV7-3 and TRBJ1-3 provide the parts outside the CDR3, is GAGVSQTPSNKVTEKGKYVELRCDPISGHTALYWYRQSLGQGPEFLIYFQGTGAADDSGLPNDRFFAVRPEGSVSTLKIQRTERGDSAVYLCASSSTGFSGNTIYFGEGSWLTVV.

The V gene is TRBV5-4, the J gene TRBJ2-5, with 12 bases matching TRBD2. Germline CDR1 SGHNT, CDR2 YYREEE (reference sequence). The junction had 2 bases not matched to a gene; V was cut back by 0 bases and J by 5 bases. CDR3 length: 15 amino acids. CDR3 region: CASSLGLAGDETQYF. The CDR3 coding sequence is TGTGCCAGCAGCTTGGGACTAGCGGGGGATGAGACCCAGTACTTC.

The chain couples TRBV28 to TRBJ1-5; TRBD1 aligns across 8 bases. Germline V lookup: CDR1 MDHEN, CDR2 SYDVKM. J was trimmed by 3 bases and V by 2 bases; bases with no gene match: 6. The CDR3 length is 16 residues. CDR3 DNA sequence: TGTGCCAGCAGTTTAATGGCAGGGGGCCTCAATCAGCCCCAGCATTTT. Amino acids: CASSLMAGGLNQPQHF.

V and J are TRBV13 and TRBJ2-3, with D unresolved. From germline, CDR1 is PRHDT and CDR2 FYEKMQ (reference sequence). The CDR3 runs 13 residues. Trimming removed 5 bases from V and 3 bases from J, with 9 bases in between. The CDR3 DNA reads as TGTGCCAGCAGCCCCGAGTATACAGATACGCAGTATTTT. Translated, it gives CASSPEYTDTQYF. Drawing the rest from reference TRBV13 and TRBJ2-3, the complete variable domain is AAGVIQSPRHLIKEKRETATLKCYPIPRHDTVYWYQQGPGQDPQFLISFYEKMQSDKGSIPDRFSAQQFSDYHSELNMSSLELGDSALYFCASSPEYTDTQYFGPGTRLTVL.

J is TRBJ1-2 and V is TRBV5-1, with D maybe TRBD1 (6 bases). Germline CDR1 SGHRS, CDR2 YFSETQ. Trimming stripped 5 bases from V and 7 bases from J, with 24 bases between. This CDR3 has 16 amino acids. The CDR3 loop reads CASSTMPDRSYAGYTF. For the CDR3, the DNA is TGCGCCAGCAGTACCATGCCTGACAGGAGTTATGCTGGCTACACCTTC.

The rearrangement uses TRBV10-3 and TRBJ1-5; D is uncertain. The CDR3 covers 15 residues. V was clipped by 1 base and J by 6 bases, with 13 bases between them. Germline V gives CDR1 ENHRY, CDR2 SYGVKD. CDR3 nucleotide sequence: TGTGCCATCAGTGAGTTTACCGGAGCGGGTCAGCCCCAGCATTTT. It yields the protein CAISEFTGAGQPQHF.

This chain uses TRBV10-3 with TRBJ2-3; TRBD1 aligns across 9 bases. Losses at the gene ends were 4 bases for V and 1 base for J; bases not matched to a gene: 3. Germline CDR1 is ENHRY and CDR2 is SYGVKD. The CDR3 length is 15 residues. The chain's CDR3 is CAISGDRGGTDTQYF. In DNA form, the CDR3 reads TGTGCCATCAGTGGAGACAGGGGGGGCACAGATACGCAGTATTTT.

The CDR3 DNA reads as TGCGCCAGCAGCCAAGTGTTGGGACATTCCTACGAGCAGTACTTC. Residues: CASSQVLGHSYEQYF. The chain carries TRBV4-3 and TRBJ2-7; tentative D call: TRBD1 (6 bases). The CDR3 extends over 15 amino acids. CDR1 and CDR2 from the germline V gene are LGHNA and YSLEER. Trimming pared 1 base from V and 1 base from J, leaving 11 bases between.

This clone occurred once. V and J are TRBV5-1 and TRBJ2-2, with 10 bases lining up with TRBD1. The trim removed 5 bases at V and 6 bases at J, leaving 7 bases unmatched. The CDR3 is made up of 15 amino acids. The germline V gene has CDR1 SGHRS and CDR2 YFSETQ. CDR3 sequence reads: CASRTGTGEAGELFF. The CDR3 nucleotides read TGCGCCAGCAGAACCGGGACAGGGGAAGCCGGGGAGCTGTTTTTT.

The J gene is TRBJ2-1, the V gene TRBV5-6, with D possibly TRBD1 on 5 matching bases. V was clipped by 0 bases and J by 2 bases, with 12 bases between them. The CDR3 consists of 16 residues. CDR1 is SGHDT, CDR2 YYEEEE, per germline. CDR3 sequence reads: CASSLAGSLPYNEQFF. The CDR3 DNA is TGTGCCAGCAGCTTGGCAGGGTCCTTACCCTACAATGAGCAGTTCTTC.

The genes are TRBV12-3 or TRBV12-4 and TRBJ1-1; D may be TRBD1 (5 bases). V lost 3 bases and J 11 bases, leaving 16 bases between the germline ends. The CDR3 is 13 amino acids. This CDR3 is CASSFVGAGGAFF. In DNA, the CDR3 is TGTGCCAGCAGTTTTGTAGGGGCCGGAGGGGCTTTCTTT.

The V gene is TRBV7-9, the J gene TRBJ1-4, with D possibly TRBD1 on 6 matching bases. Germline CDR1 reads SEHNR; CDR2 reads FQNEAQ (reference sequence). The CDR3 contains 17 residues. Trimming took 3 bases from V and 4 from J, leaving 18 bases between them. The CDR3 DNA follows: TGTGCCAGCAGCTTTACGGCCTTGGGGGCACTTAATGAAAAACTGTTTTTT. It codes for CASSFTALGALNEKLFF.

J is TRBJ2-3 and V is TRBV6-1, with TRBD2 identical over 10 bases. V shed 2 bases and J 8 bases; nucleotides not matched to a gene: 10. Germline V gives CDR1 MNHNS, CDR2 SASEGT. This CDR3 comprises 16 residues. CDR3 amino acids: CASSESGGASGGTQYF. For the CDR3, the DNA is TGTGCCAGCAGTGAAAGCGGTGGGGCTAGCGGGGGTACGCAGTATTTT.

The chain has TRBV10-3 and TRBJ1-1; maybe TRBD1 (6 bases). V was cut by 3 bases and J by 0 bases, with 14 bases left in between. Germline-derived CDR1 and CDR2 are ENHRY and SYGVKD. The CDR3 sequence is 16 residues long. The CDR3 nucleotides read TGTGCCATCAGTGACCGAAGGACAGAGGTGAACACTGAAGCTTTCTTT. Protein: CAISDRRTEVNTEAFF.